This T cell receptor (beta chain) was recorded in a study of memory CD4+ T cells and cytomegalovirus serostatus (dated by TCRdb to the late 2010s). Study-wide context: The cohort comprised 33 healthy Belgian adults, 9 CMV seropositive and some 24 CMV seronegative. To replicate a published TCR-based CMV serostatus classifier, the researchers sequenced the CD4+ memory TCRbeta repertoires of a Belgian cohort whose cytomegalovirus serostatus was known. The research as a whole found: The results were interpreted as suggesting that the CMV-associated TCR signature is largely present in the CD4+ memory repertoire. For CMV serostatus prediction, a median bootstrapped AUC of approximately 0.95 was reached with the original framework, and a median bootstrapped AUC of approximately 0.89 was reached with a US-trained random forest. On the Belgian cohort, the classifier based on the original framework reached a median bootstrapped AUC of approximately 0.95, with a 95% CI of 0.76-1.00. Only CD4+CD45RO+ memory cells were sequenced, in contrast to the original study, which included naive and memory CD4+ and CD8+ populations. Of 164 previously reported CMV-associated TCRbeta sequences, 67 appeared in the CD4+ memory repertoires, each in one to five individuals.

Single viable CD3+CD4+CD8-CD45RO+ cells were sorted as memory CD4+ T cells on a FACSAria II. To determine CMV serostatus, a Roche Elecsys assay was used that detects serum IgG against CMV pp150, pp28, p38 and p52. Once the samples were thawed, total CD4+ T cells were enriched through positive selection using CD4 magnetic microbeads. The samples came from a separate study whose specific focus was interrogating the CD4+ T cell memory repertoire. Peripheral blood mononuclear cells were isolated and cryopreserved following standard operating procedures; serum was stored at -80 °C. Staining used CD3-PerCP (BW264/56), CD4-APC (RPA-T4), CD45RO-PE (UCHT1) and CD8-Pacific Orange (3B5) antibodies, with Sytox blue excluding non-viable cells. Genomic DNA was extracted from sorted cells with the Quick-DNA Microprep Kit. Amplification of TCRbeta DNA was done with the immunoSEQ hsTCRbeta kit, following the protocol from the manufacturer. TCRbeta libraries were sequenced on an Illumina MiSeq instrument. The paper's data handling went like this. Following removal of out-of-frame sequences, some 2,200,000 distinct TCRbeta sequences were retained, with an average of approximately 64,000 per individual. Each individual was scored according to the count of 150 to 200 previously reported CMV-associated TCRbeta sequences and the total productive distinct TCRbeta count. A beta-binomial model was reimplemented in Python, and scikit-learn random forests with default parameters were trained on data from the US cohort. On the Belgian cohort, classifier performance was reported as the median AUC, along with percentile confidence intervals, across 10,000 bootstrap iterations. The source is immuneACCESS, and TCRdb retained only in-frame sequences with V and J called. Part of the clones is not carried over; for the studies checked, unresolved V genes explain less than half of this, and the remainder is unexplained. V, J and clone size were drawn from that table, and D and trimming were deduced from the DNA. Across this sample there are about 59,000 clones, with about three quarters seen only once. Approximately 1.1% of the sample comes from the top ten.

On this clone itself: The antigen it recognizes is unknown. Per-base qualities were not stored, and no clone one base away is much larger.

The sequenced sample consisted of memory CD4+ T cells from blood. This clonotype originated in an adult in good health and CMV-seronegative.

The nucleotide sequence is TGTGCCAGTAGTACCCGACTAGCGGAGCGCACAGATACGCAGTATTTT. This is translated as CASSTRLAERTDTQYF. The chain uses TRBV19 and TRBJ2-3; 9 central nucleotides agree with TRBD2. From a lookup of the germline V gene (reference sequence), CDR1 and CDR2 are LNHDA and SQIVND. V is pruned by 4 bases and J by 1 base, leaving 6 bases of the junction without a gene match. From its cysteine to its phenylalanine, the CDR3 spans 16 amino acids. Only the CDR3 portion is preserved as DNA: 48 bases, with reading frame beginning at the first base.